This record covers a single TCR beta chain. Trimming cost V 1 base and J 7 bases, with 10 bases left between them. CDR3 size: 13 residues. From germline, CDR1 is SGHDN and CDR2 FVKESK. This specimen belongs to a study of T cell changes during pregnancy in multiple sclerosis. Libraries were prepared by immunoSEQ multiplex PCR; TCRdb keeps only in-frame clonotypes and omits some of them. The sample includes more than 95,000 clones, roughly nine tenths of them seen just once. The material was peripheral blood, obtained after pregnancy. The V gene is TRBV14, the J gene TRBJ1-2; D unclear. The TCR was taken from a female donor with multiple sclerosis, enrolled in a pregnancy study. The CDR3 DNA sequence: TGTGCCAGCAGCCAAGGAGAAATAAGTGGCTACACCTTC. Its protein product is CASSQGEISGYTF.